This T cell receptor (beta chain) was observed in a study of cytomegalovirus exposure and HLA in healthy donors. Regarding the study as a whole: CMV serostatus stood as the only immune exposure information on hand.

V was shortened by 0 bases and J by 4 bases, with 12 bases between the two germline ends. CDR3 length: 15 amino acids. Per germline, CDR1 LGHNA and CDR2 YNFKEQ. On this clone itself: Its target is unknown.

The PCR ran on 60 Vbeta and 13 Jbeta primers. Generated by immunoSEQ multiplex PCR, the TCRdb table keeps only in-frame clones and is missing some. This table holds about 130,000 clones, 65% to 90% found once. The sequencing input was PBMCs. This TCR came from a woman younger than 30 in good health and CMV-seropositive. The genes are TRBV4-2 and TRBJ2-5; perhaps TRBD2 as D (5 bases). The CDR3 sequence is CASSQDLGSAETQYF. CDR3 bases: TGTGCCAGCAGCCAAGATTTGGGGAGCGCAGAGACCCAGTACTTC.